The 9 T cell receptor beta chains given below trace back to one sample, sequenced in a study of chemoradiotherapy in HPV16-positive cancers. Here immunoSEQ multiplex PCR was the method, and the copy in TCRdb shows in-frame clones only, minus some. The sample records 20,000 to 25,000 clones, approximately 93% being singletons. The biological material was taken from a patient who underwent chemoradiotherapy. Receptors were obtained from a human donor with HPV-associated anogenital cancer.

This clone appeared once. The gene calls are TRBV9 and TRBJ2-5; no clear D. Germline CDR1 and CDR2: SGDLS and YYNGEE. The CDR3 totals 13 residues. Trimming cost V 4 bases and J 0 bases, with 7 bases left between them. The CDR3 bases are TGTGCCAGCAGCCCTCTGTACCAAGAGACCCAGTACTTC. Its translation is CASSPLYQETQYF.

The CDR3 loop reads CASSLGASGAYNEQFF. CDR3 coding DNA: TGCGCCAGCAGCTTGGGGGCTAGCGGCGCCTACAATGAGCAGTTCTTC. V usage is TRBV5-1 and J usage is TRBJ2-1, with TRBD2 identical over 7 bases. CDR3 size: 16 residues. Trimming removed 0 bases from V and 2 bases from J; junction bases left unmatched: 5. Germline CDR1 SGHRS, CDR2 YFSETQ.

The table lists this clone with a count of one. This rearrangement joins TRBV5-4 to TRBJ1-3, with D unclear. Germline CDR1 reads SGHNT; CDR2 reads YYREEE (reference sequence). With 0 bases removed from V and 0 bases from J, the gap between germline ends came to 7 bases. This CDR3 spans 15 amino acids. The CDR3 sequence is CASSLGADSGNTIYF. In DNA, the CDR3 is TGTGCCAGCAGCTTGGGCGCGGACTCTGGAAACACCATATATTTT.

This clone was seen a few times. This chain links TRBV19 with TRBJ1-4; 8 bases are a match to TRBD1. The V and J ends lost 6 bases and 3 bases, in that order; junction bases with no gene match: 6. This CDR3 has 15 amino acids. CDR1 LNHDA and CDR2 SQIVND come from the germline V gene (reference sequence). The DNA of the CDR3 is TGTGCCAGTAGCACGAACAGGGGGTCTAATGAAAAACTGTTTTTT. Protein sequence: CASSTNRGSNEKLFF. Supplemented by reference TRBV19 and TRBJ1-4, the full variable domain reads DGGITQSPKYLFRKEGQNVTLSCEQNLNHDAMYWYRQDPGQGLRLIYYSQIVNDFQKGDIAEGYSVSREKKESFPLTVTSAQKNPTAFYLCASSTNRGSNEKLFFGSGTQLSVL.

In DNA form, the CDR3 reads TGTGCCAGCAGTTACCAAGGCAGGGGGCGTAGTGGTGGCTACACCTTC. It translates to CASSYQGRGRSGGYTF. V and J are TRBV28 and TRBJ1-2; 8 bases fit TRBD1. The junction had 14 bases not matched to a gene; V was cut back by 4 bases and J by 7 bases. The germline CDR1 and CDR2 sequences are MDHEN and SYDVKM. The CDR3 is 16 amino acids.

The chain joins TRBV29-1 to TRBJ2-2, with D possibly matching TRBD1 (6 bases). V was pared by 3 bases and J by 4 bases, with 15 bases between. The CDR3 has 15 amino acids. The germline V gene encodes CDR1 SQVTM and CDR2 ANQGSEA. CDR3 nucleotide sequence: TGCAGCGTTGATCCGACAGGCCAGCCCACCGGGGAGCTGTTTTTT. The encoded protein is CSVDPTGQPTGELFF.

The rearrangement uses TRBV5-4 and TRBJ1-5; D unclear. V shed 0 bases and J shed 11 bases, with 9 bases lying between them. CDR1 is SGHNT and CDR2 is YYREEE in the germline V gene (reference sequence). This CDR3 contains 12 residues. CDR3 in amino acids: CASSLDRSSQHF. In DNA, the CDR3 is TGTGCCAGCAGCTTGGACAGAAGTTCCCAGCATTTT.

CDR3 coding DNA: TGTGCCAGCAAGGGTACAGGGGGCCTTAGCGAAGCTTTCTTT. Amino acid sequence: CASKGTGGLSEAFF. This sequence joins TRBV7-2 and TRBJ1-1, with TRBD1 identical over 9 bases. The V gene's germline CDR1 is SGHTA and CDR2 FQGNSA. V was clipped by 7 bases and J by 8 bases; unmatched bases: 11. The CDR3 runs to 14 residues.

The chain combines TRBV19 with TRBJ1-2; TRBD1 aligns across 10 bases. V trimming: 9 bases; J trimming: 6 bases; junction bases outside the gene matches: 10. Germline loops: CDR1 LNHDA, CDR2 SQIVND (reference sequence). The CDR3 extends over 14 amino acids. The CDR3 protein is CASRAGTGDDGYTF. The CDR3 bases are TGTGCCAGCCGGGCCGGGACAGGGGACGATGGCTACACCTTC.